Following are 32 T cell receptor beta chains from one sample sequenced in a study of T cells in Graves' hyperthyroidism and ophthalmopathy. Researchers took RNA transcripts and amplified the TCR beta CDR3 regions from them. The primer set for the first-round RT-PCR of the TCR CDR3 was HTBI. TCRdb reanalysed the multiplex PCR reads using MiXCR and keeps one entry per CDR3 protein. The table shows 660,000 or so distinct CDR3 sequences, with under 25% occurring only once. What was sequenced was blood. The receptors here all came from a man aged 30 to 39 with Graves' ophthalmopathy.

In its sample, this clonotype was seen many times. The chain links TRBV3-1 to TRBJ1-1; a possible D gene is TRBD1 (5 bases). Looked up from germline, CDR1 is LGHDT and CDR2 is YNNKEL (reference sequence). This CDR3 spans 15 amino acids. Trimming cost V 4 bases and J 4 bases, with 16 bases left between them. CDR3: CASSLQGSGVTEAFF. The CDR3 bases are TGTGCCAGCAGCCTGCAGGGATCCGGGGTCACTGAAGCTTTCTTT.

This clonotype has only a few counts. This chain joins TRBV11-2 and TRBJ1-1; TRBD1 matches at 10 bases. Trimming at V came to 3 bases and at J to 1 base, leaving 2 bases not matched to a gene. From germline, CDR1 is SGHAT and CDR2 FQNNGV. The CDR3 totals 15 residues. The CDR3 is CASSLGQGKNTEAFF. CDR3 nucleotide sequence: TGTGCCAGCAGCTTGGGACAGGGGAAGAACACTGAAGCTTTCTTT.

The CDR3 loop reads CASSYNLHYEQYF. The CDR3 DNA reads TGTGCCAGTAGTTACAACCTTCACTACGAGCAGTACTTC. V gene TRBV19 combines with J gene TRBJ2-7; D remains unclear. Per germline, CDR1 LNHDA and CDR2 SQIVND (reference sequence). CDR3 size: 13 residues. The V and J ends lost 5 bases and 3 bases respectively, with 11 bases between them. Full variable domain (outside the CDR3, taken from reference TRBV19 and TRBJ2-7): DGGITQSPKYLFRKEGQNVTLSCEQNLNHDAMYWYRQDPGQGLRLIYYSQIVNDFQKGDIAEGYSVSREKKESFPLTVTSAQKNPTAFYLCASSYNLHYEQYFGPGTRLTVT.

This rearrangement joins TRBV6-6 to TRBJ1-6; D is undetermined. The V gene's germline CDR1 is MNHNY and CDR2 SVGAGI (reference sequence). This CDR3 comprises 15 residues. V was shortened by 0 bases and J by 5 bases, with 8 bases between the two germline ends. CDR3 DNA: TGTGCCAGCAGTTACTCGACCCCGGATAATTCACCCCTCCACTTT. The encoded protein is CASSYSTPDNSPLHF.

This clonotype was seen a handful of times. This chain joins TRBV2 and TRBJ1-5; 9 bases match TRBD1. The CDR3 runs to 16 residues. Trimming cost V 5 bases and J 2 bases; bases outside gene matches: 7. The germline gives CDR1 SNHLY, CDR2 FYNNEI. CDR3 loop: CASSSTGGSGNQPQHF. In nucleotides, the CDR3 is TGTGCCAGCAGTTCGACAGGGGGGTCTGGCAATCAGCCCCAGCATTTT. Based on the CDR3 plus reference TRBV2 and TRBJ1-5, the full variable domain is EPEVTQTPSHQVTQMGQEVILRCVPISNHLYFYWYRQILGQKVEFLVSFYNNEISEKSEIFDDQFSVERPDGSNFTLKIRSTKLEDSAMYFCASSSTGGSGNQPQHFGDGTRLSIL.

The chain carries TRBV7-2 and TRBJ2-5; D gene uncertain. The CDR3 runs 12 residues. Trimming left V 4 bases short and J 7 bases short, with 10 bases between. Germline V CDR1 and CDR2: SGHTA, FQGNSA. The CDR3: CASSSPFGTQYF. CDR3 nucleotides: TGTGCCAGCAGCTCCCCTTTCGGGACCCAGTACTTC.

J is TRBJ1-2 and V is TRBV15; TRBD1 is a possible D gene (5 bases). Germline-derived CDR1 and CDR2 are LNHNV and YYDKDF (reference sequence). The CDR3 runs to 17 residues. Trimming took 4 bases from V and 5 from J, leaving 23 bases between them. CDR3 in amino acids: CATSTNDRGAKGYGYTF. CDR3 coding DNA: TGTGCCACCAGCACCAACGACCGAGGGGCGAAGGGGTATGGCTACACCTTC.

This rearrangement joins TRBV28 to TRBJ2-7, with 8 bases that match TRBD1. The CDR3 has 16 amino acids. CDR1 MDHEN and CDR2 SYDVKM come from the germline V gene. Trimming cost V 5 bases and J 5 bases; bases outside gene matches: 14. The CDR3 sequence: CASSIPDRGFRDEQYF. CDR3 coding DNA: TGTGCCAGCAGTATCCCAGACAGGGGCTTTAGGGACGAGCAGTACTTC.

This clonotype was detected only a few times. This chain connects TRBV5-1 to TRBJ1-3; 7 bases are shared with TRBD1. This CDR3 comprises 15 residues. The J segment lost 2 bases and the V segment lost 2 bases, leaving 4 bases of the junction unmatched. Germline V gene data show CDR1 as SGHRS and CDR2 as YFSETQ. The CDR3 region has the DNA TGCGCCAGCAGCTTTACAGGGGAAGCTGGAAACACCATATATTTT. The encoded protein is CASSFTGEAGNTIYF.

Comment on this clonotype: A much more abundant neighbour one base away suggests this may be a read error. The V call is TRBV11-2, the J call TRBJ2-5, with 11 bases matching TRBD2. The germline V gene has CDR1 SGHAT and CDR2 FQNNGV. CDR3 length: 18 amino acids. The CDR3 spells CASSSGLAGLPHQEIQYF. In nucleotides, the CDR3 is TGTGCCAGCAGCTCCGGACTAGCGGGCTTGCCCCACCAAGAGATCCAGTACTTC.

This clonotype was counted ten times or more. The V call is TRBV30, the J call TRBJ1-5, with D unresolved. Germline V gene lookup returns CDR1 GTSNPN and CDR2 SVGIG (reference sequence). V lost 1 base and J lost 4, with 8 bases in between. The CDR3 runs to 13 residues. The CDR3 coding sequence is TGTGCCTGGAGTGCAGGCTTAAATCAGCCCCAGCATTTT. Its translation: CAWSAGLNQPQHF.

This clonotype was seen a handful of times. The chain uses TRBV7-9 and TRBJ1-5; no firm D call. The CDR3 is 13 residues long. Trimming shortened V by 7 bases and J by 4 bases, and 11 bases separated the two germline ends. Germline CDR1 SEHNR, CDR2 FQNEAQ (reference sequence). CDR3 amino acids: CASNLLRNQPQHF. Written as DNA, the CDR3 is TGTGCCAGCAACCTTCTTCGGAATCAGCCCCAGCATTTT.

J is TRBJ2-1 and V is TRBV5-6; TRBD2 might be the D (5 bases). The CDR3 runs 11 residues. The V end was cut by 6 bases, the J end by 8 bases, with 9 bases between. CDR1 and CDR2 (germline): SGHDT, YYEEEE. DNA for the CDR3: TGTGCCAGCATGGGGAGAGATGAGCAGTTCTTC. Residues: CASMGRDEQFF.

This clonotype was seen a single time. DNA of the CDR3: TGTGCCAGCAGCCAATCGGGCAGGGGGCTTCGAGAGACCCAGTACTTC. Translation gives CASSQSGRGLRETQYF. The chain carries TRBV16 and TRBJ2-5; 8 nucleotides align to TRBD1. The CDR3 contains 16 residues. V lost 0 bases to trimming and J lost 4 bases; unmatched junction nucleotides: 7. CDR1 is KGHSY and CDR2 is FQNENV in the germline V gene.

This clonotype showed up just a few times. The CDR3 region is CASSQAAGSYNEQFF. The CDR3 bases are TGTGCCAGCAGCCAAGCAGCGGGGTCCTACAATGAGCAGTTCTTC. The chain employs TRBV3-1 and TRBJ2-1; TRBD2 aligns across 7 bases. With V trimmed by 1 base and J by 1 base, 1 base remained unmatched. The CDR3 has 15 amino acids. In germline, CDR1 is LGHDT, CDR2 YNNKEL (reference sequence).

The chain has TRBV7-3 and TRBJ2-1, with D uncertain. V shed 5 bases and J shed 6 bases, with 14 bases lying between them. Germline loops: CDR1 SGHTA, CDR2 FQGTGA. CDR3 size: 14 residues. Here the CDR3 reads CASSNSFGSNEQFF. The CDR3 nucleotides are TGTGCCAGCAGCAATTCCTTCGGTAGCAATGAGCAGTTCTTC.

The CDR3 here is CASSLPAAPVPQYF. DNA for the CDR3: TGTGCCAGCAGTCTCCCCGCAGCCCCTGTCCCCCAGTACTTC. The chain combines TRBV28 with TRBJ2-5; D ambiguous. Per germline, CDR1 MDHEN and CDR2 SYDVKM. V was trimmed by 5 bases and J by 9 bases, leaving 19 bases between them. The CDR3 length is 14 residues.

In its sample, this clonotype was seen a few times. The chain carries TRBV27 and TRBJ2-7, with 14 bases fitting TRBD2. The CDR3 loop spans 16 amino acids. Germline V gene lookup returns CDR1 MNHEY and CDR2 SMNVEV (reference sequence). The V gene end was trimmed by 6 bases and the J gene end by 5 bases; junction bases not matched to a gene: 9. The chain's CDR3 is CASSNIGTSGSHEQYF. In DNA form, the CDR3 reads TGTGCCAGCAGCAACATAGGGACTAGCGGGAGCCACGAGCAGTACTTC.

This clonotype was detected only a few times. A much larger clone lies one base from this, so it may be a read error. This sequence joins TRBV11-2 and TRBJ1-1, with D uncertain. Germline assignment: CDR1 SGHAT and CDR2 FQNNGV. The CDR3 is made up of 11 amino acids. This CDR3 reads CASSSYTEALF. CDR3 sequence (DNA): TGTGCCAGCAGCTCCTACACTGAAGCTCTCTTT.

The chain recombines TRBV5-4 with TRBJ1-6; no firm D call. In germline, CDR1 is SGHNT, CDR2 YYREEE (reference sequence). The CDR3 is 15 amino acids. The ends were cut back, 3 bases at V and 7 bases at J, with 14 bases in the middle. In DNA form, the CDR3 reads TGTGCCAGCAGCTCGGGTGGAACCACGAATTCACCCCTCCACTTT. Translating gives CASSSGGTTNSPLHF.

This clonotype was found many times. V is TRBV6-1 and J is TRBJ2-7; 12 positions match TRBD2. Germline CDR1 is MNHNS and CDR2 is SASEGT. The CDR3 totals 16 residues. Germline trimming cut 5 bases from V and 3 bases from J; bases unmatched to any gene: 8. CDR3 in amino acids: CASSRILAGGIYEQYF. For the CDR3, the DNA is TGTGCCAGCAGTCGCATACTAGCGGGAGGAATCTACGAGCAGTACTTC.

The chain employs TRBV3-1 and TRBJ2-5; D is perhaps TRBD1 (5 bases). From germline, CDR1 is LGHDT and CDR2 YNNKEL (reference sequence). CDR3 length equals 11 residues. Trimming shortened V by 4 bases and J by 10 bases, and 10 bases separated the two germline ends. CDR3 loop: CASSLDSFQYF. CDR3 nucleotides: TGTGCCAGCAGCCTAGACAGTTTCCAGTACTTC.

This clonotype was seen only a few times. The rearrangement uses TRBV20-1 and TRBJ1-6; 7 nucleotides agree with TRBD1. The CDR3 consists of 14 residues. Germline V lookup: CDR1 DFQATT, CDR2 SNEGSKA (reference sequence). V trimming: 6 bases; J trimming: 9 bases; junction bases outside the gene matches: 11. The CDR3 coding sequence is TGCAGTGCACAGGGGCCCACTTACGGTTCACCCCTCCACTTT. It translates to CSAQGPTYGSPLHF.

This rearrangement joins TRBV30 to TRBJ2-7; 14 positions match TRBD2. Germline values: CDR1 GTSNPN, CDR2 SVGIG (reference sequence). Trimming removed 6 bases from V and 1 base from J; junction bases left unmatched: 11. The CDR3 runs to 17 residues. CDR3 coding DNA: TGTGCCTGCTATTGGACTAGCGGGAGGCCCTATTCCTACGAGCAGTACTTC. Residues: CACYWTSGRPYSYEQYF.

The V and J genes are TRBV4-1 and TRBJ1-3; unclear D gene. V lost 3 bases to trimming and J lost 0 bases, with 9 bases between them. The germline V gene encodes CDR1 MGHRA and CDR2 YSYEKL. CDR3 length: 15 residues. The CDR3 sequence is CASSQLYSSGNTIYF. In DNA, the CDR3 is TGCGCCAGCAGCCAGTTGTATAGCTCTGGAAACACCATATATTTT.

This clonotype was detected only a few times. The chain carries TRBV6-2 or TRBV6-3 and TRBJ2-5, with D unresolved. The V end was cut by 6 bases, the J end by 2 bases, with 7 bases between. In germline, CDR1 is MNHEY, CDR2 SVGEGT. The CDR3 runs to 12 residues. The CDR3 sequence is CASRTPQETQYF. In DNA form, the CDR3 reads TGTGCCAGCAGGACACCTCAAGAGACCCAGTACTTC.

V is TRBV12-3 or TRBV12-4 and J is TRBJ2-7, with TRBD2 matching 8 bases. V lost 8 bases, J lost 1 base, and 10 bases stayed unmatched. This CDR3 contains 15 residues. DNA of the CDR3: TGTGCCAGCTGTGAAAGCGGGAGAGGTTCCTACGAGCAGTACTTC. Its translation is CASCESGRGSYEQYF.

This sequence joins TRBV29-1 and TRBJ2-3, with D hard to call. Deletions cut 7 bases from V and 6 bases from J, with 11 bases between. CDR1 and CDR2 (germline): SQVTM, ANQGSEA. This CDR3 spans 11 amino acids. The CDR3 DNA reads TGCAGCGCCGAAGAGTGGGATACGCAGTATTTT. Its protein product is CSAEEWDTQYF.

This clonotype was counted between two and nine times. The chain employs TRBV5-5 and TRBJ2-7, with D uncertain. V lost 0 bases and J 3 bases, leaving 7 bases between the germline ends. CDR1 is SGHKS and CDR2 is YYEKEE in the germline V gene (reference sequence). The CDR3 is 13 residues long. The CDR3 spells CASSLVADYEQYF. The CDR3 DNA reads TGTGCCAGCAGCTTGGTAGCAGACTACGAGCAGTACTTC.

The sample holds many counts of this clonotype. V and J are TRBV2 and TRBJ2-3, with D uncertain. The CDR3 has 11 residues. The V end was cut by 6 bases, the J end by 5 bases, with 6 bases between. Germline CDR1 SNHLY, CDR2 FYNNEI. CDR3 sequence: CASRIKDTQYF. DNA of the CDR3: TGTGCCAGCAGAATAAAAGATACGCAGTATTTT.

This clonotype was observed a handful of times. This chain connects TRBV29-1 to TRBJ2-1; TRBD1 aligns across 9 bases. V lost 6 bases and J lost 8; bases outside the gene matches: 8. Germline CDR1 is SQVTM and CDR2 is ANQGSEA. The CDR3 is 13 amino acids. Here the CDR3 reads CSVPGQGGYEQFF. CDR3 nucleotides: TGCAGCGTCCCGGGACAGGGAGGCTATGAGCAGTTCTTC.

The sample holds many counts of this clonotype. V and J are TRBV28 and TRBJ2-7, with D maybe TRBD1 (5 bases). The length of the CDR3 is 12 residues. The germline V and J ends were trimmed by 10 bases and 3 bases, with 13 bases remaining between them. The germline V gene has CDR1 MDHEN and CDR2 SYDVKM. The CDR3 DNA is TGTGCCACCCGGACAAATCTCTACGAGCAGTACTTC. Translated: CATRTNLYEQYF.